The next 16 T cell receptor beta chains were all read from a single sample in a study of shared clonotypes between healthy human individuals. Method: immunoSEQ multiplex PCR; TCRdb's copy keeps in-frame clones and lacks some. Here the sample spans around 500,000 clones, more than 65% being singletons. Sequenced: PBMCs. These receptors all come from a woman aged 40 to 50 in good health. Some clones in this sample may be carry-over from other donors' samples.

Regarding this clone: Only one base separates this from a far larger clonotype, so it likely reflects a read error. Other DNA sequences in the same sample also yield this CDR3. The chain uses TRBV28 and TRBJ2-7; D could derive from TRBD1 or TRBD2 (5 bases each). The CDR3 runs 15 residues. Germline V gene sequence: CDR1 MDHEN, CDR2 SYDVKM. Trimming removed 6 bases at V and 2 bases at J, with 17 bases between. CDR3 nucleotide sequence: TGTGCCAGCAGCACGCCGGGGCAGGCTACCTACGAGCAGTACTTC. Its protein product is CASSTPGQATYEQYF.

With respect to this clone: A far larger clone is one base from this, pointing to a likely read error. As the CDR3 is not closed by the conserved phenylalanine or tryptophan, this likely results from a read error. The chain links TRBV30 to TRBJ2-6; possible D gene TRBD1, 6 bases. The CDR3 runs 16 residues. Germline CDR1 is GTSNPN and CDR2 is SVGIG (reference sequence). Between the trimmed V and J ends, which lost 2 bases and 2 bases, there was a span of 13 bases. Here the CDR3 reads CAWSKLWGPGANVLTL. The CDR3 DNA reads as TGTGCCTGGAGTAAATTATGGGGGCCTGGGGCCAACGTCCTGACTCTC.

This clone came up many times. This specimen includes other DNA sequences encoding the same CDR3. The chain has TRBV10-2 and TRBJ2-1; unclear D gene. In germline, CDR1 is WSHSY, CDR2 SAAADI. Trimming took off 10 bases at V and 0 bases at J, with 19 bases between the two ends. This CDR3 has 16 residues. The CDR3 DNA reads TGCGCCACCTGCTCCTCCTTGGGCCTCTCCTACAATGAGCAGTTCTTC. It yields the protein CATCSSLGLSYNEQFF.

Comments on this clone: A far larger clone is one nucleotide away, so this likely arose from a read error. CDR3 residues: CAISLDDASYEQYF. Here the CDR3 DNA reads TGTGCCATCAGCTTAGACGACGCCTCCTACGAGCAGTACTTC. This chain joins TRBV7-9 and TRBJ2-7; D gene ambiguous. Germline values: CDR1 SEHNR, CDR2 FQNEAQ (reference sequence). The length of the CDR3 is 14 residues.

For the CDR3, the DNA is TGTGCCAGCACCCCCCCACAGGGGTACACTGAAGCTTTCTTT. This translates into CASTPPQGYTEAFF. V and J are TRBV28 and TRBJ1-1, with 7 bases matching TRBD1. CDR3 size: 14 residues. Trimming removed 7 bases from V and 3 bases from J; junction bases left unmatched: 8. Germline CDR1 and CDR2: MDHEN and SYDVKM. Full variable domain (missing parts from reference TRBV28 and TRBJ1-1): DVKVTQSSRYLVKRTGEKVFLECVQDMDHENMFWYRQDPGLGLRLIYFSYDVKMKEKGDIPEGYSVSREKKERFSLILESASTNQTSMYLCASTPPQGYTEAFFGQGTRLTVV.

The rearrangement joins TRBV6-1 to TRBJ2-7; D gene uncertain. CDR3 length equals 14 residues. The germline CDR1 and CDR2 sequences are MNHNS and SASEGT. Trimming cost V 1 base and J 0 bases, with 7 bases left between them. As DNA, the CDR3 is TGTGCCAGCAGTGAAGGCCCGGACTCCTACGAGCAGTACTTC. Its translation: CASSEGPDSYEQYF.

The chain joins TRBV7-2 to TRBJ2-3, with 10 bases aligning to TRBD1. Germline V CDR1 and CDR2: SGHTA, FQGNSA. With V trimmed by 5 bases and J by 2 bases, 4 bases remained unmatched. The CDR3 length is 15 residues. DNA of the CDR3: TGTGCCAGCAGCCCTGGGACAGGGGCCACAGATACGCAGTATTTT. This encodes CASSPGTGATDTQYF.

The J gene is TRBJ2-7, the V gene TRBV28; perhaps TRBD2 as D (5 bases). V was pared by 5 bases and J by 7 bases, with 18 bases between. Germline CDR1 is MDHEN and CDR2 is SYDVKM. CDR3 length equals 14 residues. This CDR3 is CASSPRASRKEQYF. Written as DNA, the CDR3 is TGTGCCAGCAGTCCCCGGGCTAGCCGTAAAGAGCAGTACTTC.

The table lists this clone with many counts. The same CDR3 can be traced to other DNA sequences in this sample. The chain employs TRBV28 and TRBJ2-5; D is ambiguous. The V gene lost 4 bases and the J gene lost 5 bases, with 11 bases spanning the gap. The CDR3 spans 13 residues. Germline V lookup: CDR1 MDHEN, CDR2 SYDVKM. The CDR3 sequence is CASSSPPVETQYF. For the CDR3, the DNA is TGTGCCAGCAGTTCGCCTCCAGTTGAGACCCAGTACTTC. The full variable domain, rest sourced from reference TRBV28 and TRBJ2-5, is DVKVTQSSRYLVKRTGEKVFLECVQDMDHENMFWYRQDPGLGLRLIYFSYDVKMKEKGDIPEGYSVSREKKERFSLILESASTNQTSMYLCASSSPPVETQYFGPGTRLLVL.

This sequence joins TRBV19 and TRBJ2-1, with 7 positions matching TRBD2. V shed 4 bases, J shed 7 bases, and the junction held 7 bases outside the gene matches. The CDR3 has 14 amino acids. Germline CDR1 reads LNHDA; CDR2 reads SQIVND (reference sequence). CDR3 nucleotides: TGTGCCAGTAGTAGGGAGGGCCTCGGGAATGAGCAGTTCTTC. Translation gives CASSREGLGNEQFF.

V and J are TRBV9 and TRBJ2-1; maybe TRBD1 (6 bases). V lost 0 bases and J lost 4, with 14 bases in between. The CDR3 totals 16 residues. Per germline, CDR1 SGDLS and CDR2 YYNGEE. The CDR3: CASSVAMGDNYNEQFF. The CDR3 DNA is TGTGCCAGCAGCGTAGCTATGGGGGACAATTACAATGAGCAGTTCTTC.

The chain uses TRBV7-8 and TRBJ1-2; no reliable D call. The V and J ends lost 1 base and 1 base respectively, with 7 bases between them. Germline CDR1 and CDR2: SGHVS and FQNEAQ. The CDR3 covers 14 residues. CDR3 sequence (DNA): TGTGCCAGCAGCTTAGGACCGGTTAACTATGGCTACACCTTC. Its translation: CASSLGPVNYGYTF.

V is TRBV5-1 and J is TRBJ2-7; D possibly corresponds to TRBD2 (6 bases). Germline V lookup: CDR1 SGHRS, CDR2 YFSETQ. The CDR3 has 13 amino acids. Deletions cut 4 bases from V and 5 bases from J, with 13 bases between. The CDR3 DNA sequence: TGCGCCAGCAGCGGGGGACTGGGGGACGAGCAGTACTTC. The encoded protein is CASSGGLGDEQYF.

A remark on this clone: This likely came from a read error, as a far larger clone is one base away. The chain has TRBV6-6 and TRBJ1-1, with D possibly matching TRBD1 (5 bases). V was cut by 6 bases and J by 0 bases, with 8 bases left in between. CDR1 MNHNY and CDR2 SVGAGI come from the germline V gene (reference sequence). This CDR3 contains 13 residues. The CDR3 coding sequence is TGTGCCAGCAGCTTGGGACTGAACACTGAAGCTTTCTTT. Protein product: CASSLGLNTEAFF.

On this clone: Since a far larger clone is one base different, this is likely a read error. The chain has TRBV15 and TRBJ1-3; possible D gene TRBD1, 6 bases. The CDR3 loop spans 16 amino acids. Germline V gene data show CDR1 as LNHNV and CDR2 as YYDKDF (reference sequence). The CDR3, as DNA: TGTGCCACCAGCAGAGACCCGACAGGCTCTGGATACACCATATATTTT. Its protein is CATSRDPTGSGYTIYF.

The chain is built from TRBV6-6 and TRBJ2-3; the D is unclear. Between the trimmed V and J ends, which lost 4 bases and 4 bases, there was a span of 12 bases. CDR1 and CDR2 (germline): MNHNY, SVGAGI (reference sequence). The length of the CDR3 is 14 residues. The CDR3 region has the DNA TGTGCCAGCAGTTCTATGGGGTTCCCAGATACGCAGTATTTT. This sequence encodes CASSSMGFPDTQYF.